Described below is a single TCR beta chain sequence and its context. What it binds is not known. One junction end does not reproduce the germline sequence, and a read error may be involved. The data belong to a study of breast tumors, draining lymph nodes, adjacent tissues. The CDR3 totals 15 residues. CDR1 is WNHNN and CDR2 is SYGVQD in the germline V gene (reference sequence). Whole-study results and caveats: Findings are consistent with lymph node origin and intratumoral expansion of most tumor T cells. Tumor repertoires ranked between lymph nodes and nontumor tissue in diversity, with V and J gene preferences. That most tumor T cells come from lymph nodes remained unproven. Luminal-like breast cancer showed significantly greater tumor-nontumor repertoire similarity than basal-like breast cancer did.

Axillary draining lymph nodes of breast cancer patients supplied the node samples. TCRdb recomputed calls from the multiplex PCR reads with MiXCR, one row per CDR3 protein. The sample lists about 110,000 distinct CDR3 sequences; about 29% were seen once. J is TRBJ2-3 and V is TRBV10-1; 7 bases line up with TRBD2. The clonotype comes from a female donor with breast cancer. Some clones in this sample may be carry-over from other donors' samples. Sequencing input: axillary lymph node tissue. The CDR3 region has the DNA TGCGCCAGCAGTGAAAGAGCGGGAACCACAGATGCGCAGTATTTT. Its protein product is CASSERAGTTDAQYF.